This T cell receptor beta chain was sequenced in a study of identical twins. Using its own MiXCR run on the 5' RACE reads, TCRdb lists one record per CDR3 protein. The data show around 340,000 distinct CDR3 sequences, over 9% seen once. The CDR3 length is 16 residues. V trimming: 0 bases; J trimming: 2 bases; junction bases outside the gene matches: 7. The germline CDR1 and CDR2 sequences are SGDLS and YYNGEE. The same sample was also used in a study of yellow fever vaccine responses in identical twins. That investigation notes: As reported, the vaccine T cell response of twins seemed partly convergent and partly personalized.

The sequencing input was CD8+ T cells sorted from blood. This clonotype was obtained from a woman between 18 and 29 years old in good health. The J gene is TRBJ2-7, the V gene TRBV9, with 8 positions matching TRBD2. CDR3 in DNA: TGTGCCAGCAGCGTAGAGTCGGGAGGGGCCGCCTACGAGCAGTACTTC. Protein sequence: CASSVESGGAAYEQYF.